The 22 T cell receptor beta chains listed next were all sequenced from one sample in a study of T cells after yellow fever vaccination. TCRdb reprocessed the 5' RACE reads with MiXCR, giving one entry per CDR3 protein. The sample has hundreds of thousands of distinct CDR3 sequences; more than 3% are singletons. The material was PBMCs, obtained on the day of the yellow fever booster vaccination. The receptors stem from a man between 18 and 29 years old who received the YFV17D yellow fever vaccine.

The sample holds many counts of this clonotype. The gene calls are TRBV5-1 and TRBJ2-1, with no clear D. Germline V gives CDR1 SGHRS, CDR2 YFSETQ. V lost 5 bases and J 8 bases, leaving 20 bases between the germline ends. CDR3 size: 15 residues. CDR3 loop: CASSPLVAASDEQFF. DNA for the CDR3: TGCGCCAGCAGTCCATTGGTCGCAGCTTCCGATGAGCAGTTCTTC.

The table lists this clonotype with many counts. CDR3 in amino acids: CSANLRNTIYF. CDR3 sequence (DNA): TGCAGTGCTAACCTGCGAAACACCATATATTTT. The rearrangement joins TRBV20-1 to TRBJ1-3; no clear D gene. The CDR3 is 11 residues long. Germline CDR1 is DFQATT and CDR2 is SNEGSKA (reference sequence). Trimming pared 4 bases from V and 5 bases from J, leaving 6 bases between.

The sample holds many counts of this clonotype. V usage is TRBV29-1 and J usage is TRBJ2-5; 7 positions match TRBD1. The CDR3 loop spans 16 amino acids. Germline values: CDR1 SQVTM, CDR2 ANQGSEA. V lost 7 bases, J lost 5 bases, and 19 bases stayed unmatched. The CDR3, as DNA: TGCAGCGGTTTAGCCCCGAGACAGGGTGTTTCGGAGACCCAGTACTTC. Translated, it gives CSGLAPRQGVSETQYF.

This clonotype was counted a few times. The chain is built from TRBV5-1 and TRBJ2-1; D remains ambiguous. The CDR3 loop spans 14 amino acids. Germline CDR1 SGHRS, CDR2 YFSETQ. V lost 0 bases, J lost 4 bases, and 8 bases lay in between. The CDR3 coding sequence is TGCGCCAGCAGCTTGGATGGGCAGTACAATGAGCAGTTCTTC. It yields the protein CASSLDGQYNEQFF. Variable domain in full (rest from reference TRBV5-1 and TRBJ2-1): KAGVTQTPRYLIKTRGQQVTLSCSPISGHRSVSWYQQTPGQGLQFLFEYFSETQRNKGNFPGRFSGRQFSNSRSEMNVSTLELGDSALYLCASSLDGQYNEQFFGPGTRLTVL.

The chain is built from TRBV5-1 and TRBJ1-1, with 8 positions matching TRBD1. Germline assignment: CDR1 SGHRS and CDR2 YFSETQ. Germline trimming cut 5 bases from V and 0 bases from J; bases unmatched to any gene: 9. CDR3 length equals 16 residues. DNA of the CDR3: TGCGCCAGCAGAAGCGGGACAGGCGACATGAACACTGAAGCTTTCTTT. Its translation: CASRSGTGDMNTEAFF.

This clonotype was observed many times. The chain joins TRBV12-3 or TRBV12-4 to TRBJ2-7; D gene ambiguous. V was shortened by 6 bases and J by 1 base, with 22 bases between the two germline ends. The CDR3 sequence is 17 residues long. CDR3 region: CASSPDSYPLLSYEQYF. CDR3 DNA: TGTGCCAGCAGCCCAGACTCTTACCCCCTCTTATCCTACGAGCAGTACTTC.

This clonotype has only a few counts. V is TRBV7-9 and J is TRBJ2-7, with D perhaps matching TRBD1 or TRBD2 (5 bases each). This CDR3 is 12 amino acids long. Germline loops: CDR1 SEHNR, CDR2 FQNEAQ (reference sequence). V shed 4 bases and J shed 3 bases, with 7 bases lying between them. DNA for the CDR3: TGTGCCAGCAGCTGGGGGTACTACGAGCAGTACGTC. This gives the protein CASSWGYYEQYV.

This clonotype came up many times. The rearrangement links TRBV14 to TRBJ2-4; no definite D call. Germline V gene lookup returns CDR1 SGHDN and CDR2 FVKESK. V was cut by 6 bases and J by 2 bases, with 8 bases left in between. The CDR3 consists of 13 residues. The CDR3 here is CASSVGSKNIQYF. The DNA for the CDR3 is TGTGCCAGCAGTGTTGGGTCCAAAAACATTCAGTACTTC.

In its sample, this clonotype was seen many times. The chain links TRBV4-1 to TRBJ2-5; D is possibly TRBD1 or TRBD2 (6 bases each). This CDR3 spans 16 amino acids. The V and J ends lost 4 bases and 4 bases respectively, with 19 bases between them. CDR1 and CDR2 from the germline V gene are MGHRA and YSYEKL. The CDR3 sequence is CASSPSLGGPRETQYF. In DNA form, the CDR3 reads TGCGCCAGCAGCCCCAGTTTGGGGGGCCCTCGAGAGACCCAGTACTTC.

In this sample, this clonotype turned up a few times. The genes are TRBV4-2 and TRBJ1-2; TRBD1 might be the D (6 bases). V was cut by 0 bases and J by 8 bases, with 22 bases left in between. The CDR3 covers 17 residues. Germline CDR1 reads LGHNA; CDR2 reads YNFKEQ. DNA of the CDR3: TGTGCCAGCAGCCAAGATTCTGCACGTCAGGGGCCCGGGGGCTACACCTTC. This encodes CASSQDSARQGPGGYTF.

CDR3 loop: CASSGDRTIYTGELFF. The CDR3 DNA reads TGTGCCAGCAGCGGTGACAGGACCATTTACACCGGGGAGCTGTTTTTT. The chain couples TRBV5-6 to TRBJ2-2; tentatively, D is TRBD1 (6 bases). Deletions cut 4 bases from V and 3 bases from J, with 16 bases between. Germline V lookup: CDR1 SGHDT, CDR2 YYEEEE. The CDR3 loop spans 16 amino acids.

At least ten counts were recorded for this clonotype. V and J are TRBV14 and TRBJ2-1; 10 bases line up with TRBD2. The germline gives CDR1 SGHDN, CDR2 FVKESK. CDR3 length: 15 amino acids. The J segment lost 3 bases and the V segment lost 5 bases, leaving 4 bases of the junction unmatched. The CDR3 bases are TGTGCCAGCAGCTGGACTAGCGGTTACTACAATGAGCAGTTCTTC. Translated: CASSWTSGYYNEQFF. The entire variable domain, with the rest obtained from reference TRBV14 and TRBJ2-1, is as follows: EAGVTQFPSHSVIEKGQTVTLRCDPISGHDNLYWYRRVMGKEIKFLLHFVKESKQDESGMPNNRFLAERTGGTYSTLKVQPAELEDSGVYFCASSWTSGYYNEQFFGPGTRLTVL.

The rearrangement links TRBV23-1 to TRBJ1-4, with 10 positions matching TRBD1. TRBV23-1 is reported as an ORF; its role is uncertain. With V trimmed by 8 bases and J by 1 base, 13 bases remained unmatched. This CDR3 has 18 amino acids. CDR3: CASESTGGEGETNEKLFF. As DNA, the CDR3 is TGCGCCAGCGAGTCGACAGGGGGCGAAGGAGAAACTAATGAAAAACTGTTTTTT.

The sample holds a few counts of this clonotype. The chain employs TRBV12-3 or TRBV12-4 and TRBJ1-1; no definite D call. This CDR3 has 13 residues. V shed 5 bases and J shed 7 bases, with 14 bases lying between them. CDR3 nucleotide sequence: TGTGCCAGCAGTCCCGGTCGGTTCAATGAAGCTTTCTTT. Translated, it gives CASSPGRFNEAFF.

The CDR3 sequence: CASSESYREGTQYF. DNA for the CDR3: TGTGCCAGCAGTGAGTCCTACAGGGAGGGAACCCAGTACTTC. This chain joins TRBV6-1 and TRBJ2-5; D is perhaps TRBD2 (7 bases). Trimming took 3 bases from V and 8 from J, leaving 16 bases between them. CDR1 and CDR2 (germline): MNHNS, SASEGT. This CDR3 is built from 14 residues.

The chain couples TRBV29-1 to TRBJ2-1; D might be TRBD1 or TRBD2, each matching 7 bases. Germline-derived CDR1 and CDR2 are SQVTM and ANQGSEA. V was shortened by 6 bases and J by 8 bases, with 17 bases between the two germline ends. This CDR3 region has 13 residues. DNA of the CDR3: TGCAGCGTCTGGGGGCAGGGGGGGGATGAGCAGTTCTTC. This encodes CSVWGQGGDEQFF.

Concerning this clonotype itself: Given a much more abundant clone one base away, this may be a read error. V and J are TRBV7-9 and TRBJ2-4, with D possibly called TRBD1 or TRBD2 (5 bases each). The germline gives CDR1 SEHNR, CDR2 FQNEAQ (reference sequence). The CDR3 loop spans 15 amino acids. CDR3 DNA sequence: TGTGCCAGCAGCTCCGCTCCTAGGGGAGTAAACACTCAGTACTTC. Translating it yields CASSSAPRGVNTQYF. Combining the CDR3 with reference TRBV7-9 and TRBJ2-4 gives the whole variable domain DTGVSQNPRHKITKRGQNVTFRCDPISEHNRLYWYRQTLGQGPEFLTYFQNEAQLEKSRLLSDRFSAERPKGSFSTLEIQRTEQGDSAMYLCASSSAPRGVNTQYFGAGTRLSVL.

This rearrangement joins TRBV19 to TRBJ1-2, with 7 bases aligning to TRBD1. The CDR3 consists of 13 residues. Trimming at V came to 7 bases and at J to 3 bases, leaving 5 bases not matched to a gene. CDR1 is LNHDA, CDR2 SQIVND, per germline (reference sequence). The chain's CDR3 is CASKGTVDYGYTF. The CDR3 DNA reads as TGTGCCAGTAAGGGGACAGTCGACTATGGCTACACCTTC.

This clonotype was picked up many times. V usage is TRBV5-1 and J usage is TRBJ2-7; TRBD1 might be the D (5 bases). In germline, CDR1 is SGHRS, CDR2 YFSETQ. V was cut by 4 bases and J by 2 bases, with 16 bases left in between. The CDR3 spans 15 residues. CDR3 bases: TGCGCCAGCAGCCACCCTGGTCAGGGAACCTACGAGCAGTACTTC. This sequence encodes CASSHPGQGTYEQYF.

This clonotype occurred many times. The chain links TRBV28 to TRBJ2-2, with D possibly being TRBD2 (6 bases). The V gene lost 8 bases and the J gene lost 6 bases, with 10 bases spanning the gap. Germline CDR1 and CDR2: MDHEN and SYDVKM. The CDR3 is made up of 12 amino acids. The CDR3 protein is CASGGEPGELFF. For the CDR3, the DNA is TGTGCCAGCGGAGGGGAGCCCGGGGAGCTGTTTTTT.

This clonotype appeared many times. The genes are TRBV4-1 and TRBJ1-1; D call uncertain. The CDR3 sequence is 17 residues long. Between the trimmed V and J ends, which lost 0 bases and 0 bases, there was a span of 14 bases. The germline CDR1 and CDR2 sequences are MGHRA and YSYEKL. The CDR3 sequence: CASSQDPTKTLNTEAFF. The CDR3 DNA reads TGCGCCAGCAGCCAAGACCCTACAAAAACACTGAACACTGAAGCTTTCTTT.

Ten or more counts support this clonotype. V and J are TRBV29-1 and TRBJ1-2; D call uncertain. The CDR3 consists of 11 residues. Germline CDR1 reads SQVTM; CDR2 reads ANQGSEA. V was shortened by 4 bases and J by 5 bases, with 8 bases between the two germline ends. CDR3 bases: TGCAGCGTTGGTGGTTTATATGGCTACACCTTC. It translates to CSVGGLYGYTF. The variable domain in full, completed from reference TRBV29-1 and TRBJ1-2, reads SAVISQKPSRDICQRGTSLTIQCQVDSQVTMMFWYRQQPGQSLTLIATANQGSEATYESGFVIDKFPISRPNLTFSTLTVSNMSPEDSSIYLCSVGGLYGYTFGSGTRLTVV.